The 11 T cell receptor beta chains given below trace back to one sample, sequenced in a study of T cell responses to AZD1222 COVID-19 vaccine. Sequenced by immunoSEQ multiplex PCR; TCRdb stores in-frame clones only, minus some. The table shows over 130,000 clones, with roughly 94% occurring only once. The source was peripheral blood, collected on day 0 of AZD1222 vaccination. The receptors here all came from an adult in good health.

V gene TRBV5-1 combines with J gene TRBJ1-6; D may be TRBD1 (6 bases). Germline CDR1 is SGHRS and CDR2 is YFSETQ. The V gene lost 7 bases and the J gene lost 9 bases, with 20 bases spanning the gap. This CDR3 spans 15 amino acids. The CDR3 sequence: CASCQDKQGVSPLHF. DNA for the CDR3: TGCGCCAGCTGCCAAGATAAACAGGGCGTTTCACCCCTCCACTTT.

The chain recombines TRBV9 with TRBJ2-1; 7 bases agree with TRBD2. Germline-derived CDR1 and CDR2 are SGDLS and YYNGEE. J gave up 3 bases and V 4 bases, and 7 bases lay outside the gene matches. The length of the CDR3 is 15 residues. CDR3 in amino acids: CASSTTGLFYNEQFF. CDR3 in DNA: TGTGCCAGCAGCACCACGGGACTATTCTACAATGAGCAGTTCTTC.

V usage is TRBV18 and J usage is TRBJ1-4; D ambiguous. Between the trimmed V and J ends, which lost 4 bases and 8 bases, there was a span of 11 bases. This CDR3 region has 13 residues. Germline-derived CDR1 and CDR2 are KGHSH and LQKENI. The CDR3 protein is CASSQTISEKLFF. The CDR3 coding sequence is TGTGCCAGCTCACAAACCATATCGGAAAAACTGTTTTTT.

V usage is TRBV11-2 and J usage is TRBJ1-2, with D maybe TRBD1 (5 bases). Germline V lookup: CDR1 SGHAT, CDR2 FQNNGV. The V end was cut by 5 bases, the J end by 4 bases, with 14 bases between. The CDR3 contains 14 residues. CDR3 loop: CASSLRDGLYGYTF. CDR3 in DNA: TGTGCCAGCAGCCTACGGGACGGGCTCTATGGCTACACCTTC.

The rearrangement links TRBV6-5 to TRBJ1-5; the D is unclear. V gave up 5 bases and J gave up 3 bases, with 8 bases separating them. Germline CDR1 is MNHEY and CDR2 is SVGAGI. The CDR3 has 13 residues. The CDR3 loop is CASSNRFNQPQHF. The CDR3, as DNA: TGTGCCAGCAGTAACAGATTCAATCAGCCCCAGCATTTT.

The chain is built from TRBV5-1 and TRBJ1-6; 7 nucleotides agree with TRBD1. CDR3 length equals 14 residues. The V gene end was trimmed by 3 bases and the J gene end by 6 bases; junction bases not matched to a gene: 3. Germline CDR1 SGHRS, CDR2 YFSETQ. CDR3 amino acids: CASSSGTVNSPLHF. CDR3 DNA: TGCGCCAGCAGCTCCGGGACAGTTAATTCACCCCTCCACTTT. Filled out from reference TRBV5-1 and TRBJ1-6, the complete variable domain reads KAGVTQTPRYLIKTRGQQVTLSCSPISGHRSVSWYQQTPGQGLQFLFEYFSETQRNKGNFPGRFSGRQFSNSRSEMNVSTLELGDSALYLCASSSGTVNSPLHFGNGTRLTVT.

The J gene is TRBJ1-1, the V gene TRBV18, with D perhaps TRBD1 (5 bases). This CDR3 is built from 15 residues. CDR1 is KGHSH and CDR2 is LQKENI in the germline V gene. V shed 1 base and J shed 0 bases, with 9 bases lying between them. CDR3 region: CASSPQGPLNTEAFF. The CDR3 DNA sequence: TGTGCCAGCTCACCACAGGGGCCTTTGAACACTGAAGCTTTCTTT.

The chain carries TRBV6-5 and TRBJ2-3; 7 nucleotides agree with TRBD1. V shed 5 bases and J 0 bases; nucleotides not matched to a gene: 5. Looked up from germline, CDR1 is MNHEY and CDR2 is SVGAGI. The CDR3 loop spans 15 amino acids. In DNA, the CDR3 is TGTGCCAGCAGTCGAGGACAGGACAGCACAGATACGCAGTATTTT. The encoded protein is CASSRGQDSTDTQYF.

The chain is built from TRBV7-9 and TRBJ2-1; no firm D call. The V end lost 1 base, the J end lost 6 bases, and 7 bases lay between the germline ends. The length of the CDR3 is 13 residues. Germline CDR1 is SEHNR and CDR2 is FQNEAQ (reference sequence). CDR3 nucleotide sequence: TGTGCCAGCAGCTTAGGGGCTGCCAATGAGCAGTTCTTC. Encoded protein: CASSLGAANEQFF.

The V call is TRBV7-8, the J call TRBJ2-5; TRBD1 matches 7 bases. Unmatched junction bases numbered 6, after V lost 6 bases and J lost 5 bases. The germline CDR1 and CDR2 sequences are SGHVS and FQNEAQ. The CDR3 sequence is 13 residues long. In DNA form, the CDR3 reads TGTGCCAGCAGTAACAGGGGTGGCGAGACCCAGTACTTC. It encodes CASSNRGGETQYF.

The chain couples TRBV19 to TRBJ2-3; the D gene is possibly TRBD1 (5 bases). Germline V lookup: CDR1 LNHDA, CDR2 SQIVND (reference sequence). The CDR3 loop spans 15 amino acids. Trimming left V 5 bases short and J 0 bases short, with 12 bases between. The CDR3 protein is CASSWGGPSTDTQYF. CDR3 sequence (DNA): TGTGCCAGTAGTTGGGGCGGCCCTAGCACAGATACGCAGTATTTT.